The T cell receptor (beta chain) under discussion was sequenced for a study of T cells in Graves' hyperthyroidism and ophthalmopathy. The length of the CDR3 is 12 residues. V lost 3 bases, J lost 7 bases, and 7 bases lay in between. RNA transcripts yielded amplified TCR beta CDR3 regions. A set of HTBI primers served as the primers for a first-round RT-PCR of the TCR CDR3. TCRdb used MiXCR to reprocess the multiplex PCR reads, holding one entry per CDR3 protein. The data contain 490,000 or so distinct CDR3 sequences, 22% of them seen just once; the ten biggest clones take up under 55%. The rearrangement joins TRBV12-3 or TRBV12-4 to TRBJ2-1; no clear D. The sequence derives from a woman in her 70s with Graves' ophthalmopathy. Sequenced: blood. The chain's CDR3 is CASSFYENEQFF. The CDR3 DNA reads as TGTGCCAGCAGTTTTTACGAGAATGAGCAGTTCTTC.